The 18 T cell receptor beta chains listed next were all sequenced from one sample in a study of post-analysis software for immune sequencing data. TCR beta cDNA libraries included unique molecular identifiers. From the PCR reads, TCRdb called clonotypes with MiXCR, one entry per CDR3 protein. The top ten clones hold about 6% of a sample with about 540,000 distinct CDR3 sequences, around a third of them seen once. These TCRs' antigens remain unknown. Study findings and constraints: TRBV segments more frequent in patients than in controls numbered a few and included TRBV5-6, TRBV5-1 and TRBV20-1.

The sample comprised blood. Source of these receptors: a girl aged 2 to 17 with multiple sclerosis.

The chain has TRBV13 and TRBJ2-1; D gene unclear. The CDR3 runs to 13 residues. Looked up from germline, CDR1 is PRHDT and CDR2 is FYEKMQ (reference sequence). Between the trimmed V and J ends, which lost 1 base and 8 bases, there was a span of 9 bases. CDR3 sequence: CASSLEGSHEQFF. DNA for the CDR3: TGTGCCAGCAGCTTAGAGGGTAGCCATGAGCAGTTCTTC.

The chain recombines TRBV3-1 with TRBJ2-4; D perhaps matches TRBD2 (5 bases). V was clipped by 6 bases and J by 0 bases, with 12 bases between them. From germline, CDR1 is LGHDT and CDR2 YNNKEL (reference sequence). The CDR3 loop spans 15 amino acids. In nucleotides, the CDR3 is TGTGCCAGCAGTTATGAGGGTATAGCCAAAAACATTCAGTACTTC. Amino acid sequence: CASSYEGIAKNIQYF. Using reference TRBV3-1 and TRBJ2-4 for the parts outside the CDR3, the full variable domain is DTAVSQTPKYLVTQMGNDKSIKCEQNLGHDTMYWYKQDSKKFLKIMFSYNNKELIINETVPNRFSPKSPDKAHLNLHINSLELGDSAVYFCASSYEGIAKNIQYFGAGTRLSVL.

J is TRBJ1-1 and V is TRBV9; no clear D. Germline CDR1 reads SGDLS; CDR2 reads YYNGEE. Deletions cut 0 bases from V and 1 base from J, with 10 bases between. There are 15 residues in the CDR3. CDR3 sequence reads: CASSVELSWNTEAFF. The DNA of the CDR3 is TGTGCCAGCAGCGTAGAGTTGAGTTGGAACACTGAAGCTTTCTTT.

This clonotype appeared many times. This chain joins TRBV7-6 and TRBJ2-1; 9 bases are a match to TRBD1. The CDR3 has 17 residues. Trimming took 5 bases from V and 1 from J; bases not matched to a gene: 9. The germline gives CDR1 SGHVS, CDR2 FNYEAQ. The CDR3 coding sequence is TGTGCCAGCAGCCCCAACACAGGGGGCATATCCTACAATGAGCAGTTCTTC. Amino acids: CASSPNTGGISYNEQFF.

In this sample, this clonotype turned up a few times. This sequence joins TRBV12-3 or TRBV12-4 and TRBJ1-4; 8 positions agree with TRBD1. The CDR3 totals 16 residues. Trimming at V came to 3 bases and at J to 7 bases, leaving 10 bases not matched to a gene. CDR3 DNA: TGTGCCAGCAGTTTGAGAGGACAGGGTCTAGGTGAAAAACTGTTTTTT. Translation: CASSLRGQGLGEKLFF.

This clonotype came up many times. The rearrangement joins TRBV4-2 to TRBJ2-3; 12 bases line up with TRBD2. V was pared by 4 bases and J by 9 bases, with 5 bases of the junction left unmatched. This CDR3 region has 14 residues. Germline V gives CDR1 LGHNA, CDR2 YNFKEQ. Written as DNA, the CDR3 is TGTGCCAGCAGCCGGGAGACTAGCGGGGGCACGCAGTATTTT. Encoded protein: CASSRETSGGTQYF.

The V and J genes are TRBV12-3 or TRBV12-4 and TRBJ1-2; TRBD1 matches at 7 bases. CDR3 length: 14 residues. Trimming at V came to 6 bases and at J to 4 bases, leaving 8 bases not matched to a gene. The CDR3 bases are TGTGCCAGCAGCCCGACAGGGTCGGCCTATGGCTACACCTTC. Amino acids: CASSPTGSAYGYTF.

The chain uses TRBV6-5 and TRBJ1-2; D is ambiguous. This CDR3 contains 13 residues. V was trimmed by 6 bases and J by 4 bases, leaving 12 bases between them. CDR1 and CDR2 from the germline V gene are MNHEY and SVGAGI. The CDR3 DNA is TGTGCCAGCAGCCCAATAGGCCGCTATGGCTACACCTTC. Protein sequence: CASSPIGRYGYTF.

The chain is built from TRBV21-1 and TRBJ2-7; the table's D call, TRBD1, was not checked against the DNA. TRBV21-1 is assigned pseudogene status. The CDR3 contains 15 residues. CDR3 protein: CASSRASGASYEQYF. The CDR3 DNA is TGTGCCAGCAGCAGGGCCAGCGGGGCATCCTACGAGCAGTACTTC.

V and J are TRBV5-1 and TRBJ2-7, with D maybe TRBD1 (5 bases). This CDR3 has 15 amino acids. In germline, CDR1 is SGHRS, CDR2 YFSETQ. Trimming took off 0 bases at V and 2 bases at J, with 12 bases between the two ends. CDR3 loop: CASSLVGSGTYEQYF. The CDR3 DNA sequence: TGCGCCAGCAGCTTGGTCGGGTCAGGGACCTACGAGCAGTACTTC.

The gene calls are TRBV6-2 or TRBV6-3 and TRBJ2-1; D is possibly TRBD2 (6 bases). V lost 5 bases to trimming and J lost 4 bases, with 15 bases between them. The CDR3 has 15 amino acids. Germline V CDR1 and CDR2: MNHEY, SVGEGT. The CDR3 sequence: CASSDNSGRYNEQFF. The CDR3 coding sequence is TGTGCCAGCAGTGACAACAGCGGGCGATACAATGAGCAGTTCTTC.

The sample holds a few counts of this clonotype. The chain couples TRBV7-9 to TRBJ2-1, with no clear D. CDR3 length: 13 residues. V gave up 1 base and J gave up 6 bases, with 7 bases separating them. Germline loops: CDR1 SEHNR, CDR2 FQNEAQ (reference sequence). CDR3 nucleotides: TGTGCCAGCAGCTTAGGGACCGCCAATGAGCAGTTCTTC. This sequence encodes CASSLGTANEQFF.

The V gene is TRBV12-3 or TRBV12-4, the J gene TRBJ1-1, with 8 positions matching TRBD1. The CDR3 has 15 amino acids. The trim removed 5 bases at V and 5 bases at J, leaving 10 bases unmatched. CDR3 sequence: CASSVSGQGGTEAFF. CDR3 DNA sequence: TGTGCCAGCAGTGTATCTGGACAGGGTGGGACTGAAGCTTTCTTT.

The table lists this clonotype with a few counts. The chain joins TRBV4-1 to TRBJ2-7, with 9 bases lining up with TRBD1. The CDR3 spans 16 residues. Trimming cost V 3 bases and J 5 bases; bases outside gene matches: 11. CDR1 is MGHRA and CDR2 is YSYEKL in the germline V gene. This CDR3 is CASSHSAGTGIDEQYF. The CDR3 DNA reads as TGCGCCAGCAGCCATTCTGCCGGGACAGGGATCGACGAGCAGTACTTC.

The gene calls are TRBV27 and TRBJ1-2, with TRBD1 identical over 7 bases. CDR3 length equals 15 residues. Trimming removed 6 bases from V and 1 base from J; junction bases left unmatched: 8. Germline lookup yields CDR1 MNHEY and CDR2 SMNVEV (reference sequence). The CDR3, as DNA: TGTGCCAGCAGACCAACAGGGGCCCTTAACTATGGCTACACCTTC. Amino acid sequence: CASRPTGALNYGYTF.

This sequence joins TRBV15 and TRBJ2-3; TRBD1 agrees at 8 bases. Trimming removed 2 bases from V and 2 bases from J; junction bases left unmatched: 6. The V gene's germline CDR1 is LNHNV and CDR2 YYDKDF (reference sequence). This CDR3 is built from 16 residues. Written as DNA, the CDR3 is TGTGCCACCAGCAGACTGGGACAGGAGCCCACAGATACGCAGTATTTT. Protein: CATSRLGQEPTDTQYF.

This clonotype was counted ten times or more. The chain joins TRBV5-1 to TRBJ1-1; no firm D call. The germline CDR1 and CDR2 sequences are SGHRS and YFSETQ. V dropped 4 bases and J dropped 1 base, with 8 bases sitting between them. The CDR3 consists of 13 residues. CDR3: CASSRTGNTEAFF. CDR3 in DNA: TGCGCCAGCAGCCGGACTGGGAACACTGAAGCTTTCTTT.

The chain has TRBV4-1 and TRBJ2-5; D is uncertain. Germline loops: CDR1 MGHRA, CDR2 YSYEKL. The CDR3 covers 13 residues. V lost 3 bases and J lost 11, with 16 bases in between. CDR3 sequence: CASSHPVKAKQYF. The CDR3, as DNA: TGCGCCAGCAGCCACCCGGTCAAGGCAAAGCAGTACTTC.